Shown below are 25 T cell receptor beta chains from a single sample sequenced in a study of blood T cell repertoires in COVID-19. Sequenced by immunoSEQ multiplex PCR; TCRdb stores in-frame clones only, minus some. The repertoire holds about 230,000 clones, with 80% to 90% as singletons. The sample consisted of peripheral blood. These receptors were obtained from a man aged 25 to 45 with COVID-19, enrolled during active disease.

Note on this clone: Other DNA variants within this sample encode the same CDR3. The genes are TRBV27 and TRBJ1-5; the D is unclear. V shed 3 bases and J shed 0 bases, with 12 bases lying between them. Germline loops: CDR1 MNHEY, CDR2 SMNVEV (reference sequence). This CDR3 comprises 16 residues. CDR3 protein: CASSFSTGGSNQPQHF. In DNA, the CDR3 is TGTGCCAGCAGTTTTTCGACGGGAGGTAGCAATCAGCCCCAGCATTTT.

This clone appeared a single time. V usage is TRBV18 and J usage is TRBJ2-5; tentatively, D is TRBD2 (5 bases). This CDR3 contains 16 residues. V was clipped by 1 base and J by 0 bases, with 12 bases between them. Per the germline V gene, CDR1 is KGHSH and CDR2 is LQKENI. This chain's CDR3 is CASSPRETGYQETQYF. The DNA for the CDR3 is TGTGCCAGCTCACCACGGGAGACGGGGTACCAAGAGACCCAGTACTTC.

The CDR3 reads CASSHQENTEAFF. CDR3 in DNA: TGTGCCAGCAGCCATCAGGAGAACACTGAAGCTTTCTTT. The genes are TRBV4-2 and TRBJ1-1; D is ambiguous. Germline assignment: CDR1 LGHNA and CDR2 YNFKEQ. This CDR3 has 13 residues. V lost 3 bases to trimming and J lost 1 base, with 6 bases between them.

The chain couples TRBV28 to TRBJ2-7; 7 bases are a match to TRBD2. V dropped 9 bases and J dropped 0; count of bases not matched to a gene: 5. The CDR3 covers 13 residues. Germline V lookup: CDR1 MDHEN, CDR2 SYDVKM. The CDR3 sequence is CASLAVSSYEQYF. The DNA for the CDR3 is TGTGCCAGTCTAGCGGTTAGCTCCTACGAGCAGTACTTC.

The CDR3 DNA reads TGTGCCAGCAGTACCCGGTTTAGCAGCTACAATGAGCAGTTCTTC. This encodes CASSTRFSSYNEQFF. This chain uses TRBV28 with TRBJ2-1; D is unclear. The V and J ends lost 5 bases and 3 bases respectively, with 14 bases between them. The length of the CDR3 is 15 residues. Germline V gene data show CDR1 as MDHEN and CDR2 as SYDVKM. Using reference TRBV28 and TRBJ2-1 for the parts outside the CDR3, the full variable domain is DVKVTQSSRYLVKRTGEKVFLECVQDMDHENMFWYRQDPGLGLRLIYFSYDVKMKEKGDIPEGYSVSREKKERFSLILESASTNQTSMYLCASSTRFSSYNEQFFGPGTRLTVL.

This chain links TRBV11-2 with TRBJ1-3; TRBD1 agrees at 9 bases. J gave up 0 bases and V 5 bases, and 5 bases lay outside the gene matches. Germline CDR1 and CDR2: SGHAT and FQNNGV. The CDR3 loop spans 16 amino acids. The CDR3 DNA follows: TGTGCCAGCAGCCCTCGACAGGGGGGCTCTGGAAACACCATATATTTT. Its protein is CASSPRQGGSGNTIYF.

This sequence joins TRBV29-1 and TRBJ2-7, with D tentatively TRBD2 (6 bases). Germline V gene lookup returns CDR1 SQVTM and CDR2 ANQGSEA. CDR3 length: 16 residues. V dropped 7 bases and J dropped 0 bases, with 22 bases sitting between them. CDR3: CSASLGGAGSSYEQYF. The CDR3 bases are TGCAGCGCATCTTTAGGAGGGGCGGGAAGCTCCTACGAGCAGTACTTC.

The gene calls are TRBV29-1 and TRBJ2-1; D not certain. CDR1 SQVTM and CDR2 ANQGSEA come from the germline V gene. CDR3 length equals 10 residues. Trimming cost V 4 bases and J 6 bases, with 4 bases left between them. CDR3 DNA: TGCAGCGTTGTGGCCAATGAGCAGTTCTTC. This sequence encodes CSVVANEQFF.

V is TRBV18 and J is TRBJ1-5; maybe TRBD1 (6 bases). This CDR3 is 15 amino acids long. From germline, CDR1 is KGHSH and CDR2 LQKENI. Trimming removed 8 bases from V and 0 bases from J, with 14 bases in between. This chain's CDR3 is CASAPGTPSNQPQHF. The CDR3 DNA is TGTGCCAGCGCCCCAGGGACACCTAGCAATCAGCCCCAGCATTTT.

The chain carries TRBV5-1 and TRBJ2-3; 8 positions agree with TRBD2. The CDR3 sequence is 16 residues long. Germline values: CDR1 SGHRS, CDR2 YFSETQ. Trimming cost V 1 base and J 3 bases; bases outside gene matches: 7. The CDR3 spells CASSLLAGGRTDTQYF. CDR3 DNA: TGCGCCAGCAGCTTGCTTGCGGGGGGAAGGACAGATACGCAGTATTTT.

The genes are TRBV4-2 and TRBJ2-1; D remains unclear. This CDR3 contains 11 residues. Germline CDR1 and CDR2: LGHNA and YNFKEQ. V was trimmed by 1 base and J by 7 bases, leaving 2 bases between them. The CDR3 nucleotides read TGTGCCAGCAGCCAAGCGAATGAGCAGTTCTTC. Its protein product is CASSQANEQFF.

The V and J genes are TRBV3-1 (or the pseudogene TRBV3-2) and TRBJ2-5; no definite D call. CDR1 and CDR2 from the germline V gene are LGHDT and YNNKEL (reference sequence). The CDR3 is 13 residues long. V lost 4 bases and J 8 bases, leaving 14 bases between the germline ends. The DNA for the CDR3 is TGTGCCAGCAGCCGCACAATACGTGATACCCAGTACTTC. It specifies CASSRTIRDTQYF.

The chain uses TRBV12-3 or TRBV12-4 and TRBJ1-2; TRBD1 agrees at 7 bases. This CDR3 is 13 amino acids long. The junction had 3 bases not matched to a gene; V was cut back by 6 bases and J by 2 bases. The CDR3 loop is CASSEQGNYGYTF. DNA of the CDR3: TGTGCCAGCAGCGAACAGGGGAACTATGGCTACACCTTC.

The chain recombines TRBV5-6 with TRBJ2-3, with 7 nucleotides matching TRBD1. The length of the CDR3 is 15 residues. With 3 bases clipped from V and 5 bases from J, the junction kept 9 bases outside the gene matches. Germline V gives CDR1 SGHDT, CDR2 YYEEEE. CDR3 sequence: CASSSFGAGGDTQYF. The CDR3, as DNA: TGTGCCAGCAGCTCCTTCGGGGCAGGGGGAGATACGCAGTATTTT.

The chain employs TRBV18 and TRBJ1-2; 9 bases map to TRBD1. V dropped 3 bases and J dropped 9; count of bases not matched to a gene: 8. Germline V gives CDR1 KGHSH, CDR2 LQKENI. CDR3 size: 14 residues. CDR3 coding DNA: TGTGCCAGCTCACCGCCGGGACAGGGTACGAGCTACACCTTC. Its translation is CASSPPGQGTSYTF.

The rearrangement links TRBV11-2 to TRBJ2-3, with D perhaps matching TRBD2 (5 bases). This CDR3 contains 13 residues. V shed 1 base and J shed 4 bases, with 6 bases lying between them. Germline V gives CDR1 SGHAT, CDR2 FQNNGV. Here the CDR3 DNA reads TGTGCCAGCAGCTTAGGGCGGGCAGATACGCAGTATTTT. As protein: CASSLGRADTQYF.

The V gene is TRBV5-1, the J gene TRBJ1-4; 8 positions match TRBD1. The CDR3 covers 15 residues. J lost 5 bases, V lost 3 bases, and 6 bases had no gene match. The germline CDR1 and CDR2 sequences are SGHRS and YFSETQ. Here the CDR3 DNA reads TGCGCCAGCAGCTGGAGGGGACAGGACAATGAAAAACTGTTTTTT. The encoded protein is CASSWRGQDNEKLFF.

This chain links TRBV5-5 with TRBJ2-2; 10 bases fit TRBD1. Unmatched junction bases numbered 5, after V lost 6 bases and J lost 6 bases. The CDR3 runs to 14 residues. Germline CDR1 SGHKS, CDR2 YYEKEE (reference sequence). The CDR3 sequence is CASKSGQGAGELFF. DNA for the CDR3: TGTGCCAGCAAATCAGGACAGGGGGCCGGGGAGCTGTTTTTT.

Details on this clone: Other DNA sequences in the sample encode the same CDR3. The gene calls are TRBV4-3 and TRBJ1-5; the D gene is possibly TRBD1 (5 bases). The CDR3 spans 13 residues. Per the germline V gene, CDR1 is LGHNA and CDR2 is YSLEER. Trimming pared 1 base from V and 6 bases from J, leaving 7 bases between. The CDR3 region has the DNA TGCGCCAGCAGCCAAGGGAGGGGTCAGCCCCAGCATTTT. This gives the protein CASSQGRGQPQHF.

The chain links TRBV3-1 (or the pseudogene TRBV3-2) to TRBJ1-2; 11 bases fit TRBD1. The V and J ends lost 0 bases and 8 bases, in that order; junction bases with no gene match: 5. This CDR3 comprises 15 residues. Germline V gives CDR1 LGHDT, CDR2 YNNKEL (reference sequence). CDR3 in amino acids: CASSQEMDRGQGYTF. The DNA for the CDR3 is TGTGCCAGCAGCCAAGAAATGGACAGGGGGCAAGGCTACACCTTC.

The J gene is TRBJ1-2, the V gene TRBV19; tentative D call: TRBD1 (6 bases). Germline V CDR1 and CDR2: LNHDA, SQIVND (reference sequence). The germline V and J ends were trimmed by 3 bases and 2 bases, with 13 bases remaining between them. CDR3 length equals 15 residues. The CDR3 here is CASSIGQGLNYGYTF. DNA for the CDR3: TGTGCCAGTAGTATTGGGCAGGGGTTAAACTATGGCTACACCTTC.

This clone was recorded once. The chain couples TRBV7-9 to TRBJ2-2; possible D gene TRBD1, 6 bases. Per the germline V gene, CDR1 is SEHNR and CDR2 is FQNEAQ (reference sequence). The V end was cut by 4 bases, the J end by 0 bases, with 15 bases between. This CDR3 is 17 amino acids long. The CDR3 protein is CASSSRDTLSNTGELFF. CDR3 coding DNA: TGTGCCAGCAGCTCCCGGGACACCTTATCGAACACCGGGGAGCTGTTTTTT.

CDR3 sequence (DNA): TGTGCCAGCAGCTTAGATCCGGGACAGTCCTACAATGAGCAGTTCTTC. Protein product: CASSLDPGQSYNEQFF. The chain employs TRBV7-2 and TRBJ2-1; 7 nucleotides match TRBD1. This CDR3 is built from 16 residues. With V trimmed by 1 base and J by 1 base, 4 bases remained unmatched. Germline V gene lookup returns CDR1 SGHTA and CDR2 FQGNSA.

The chain combines TRBV7-3 with TRBJ2-1; D might be TRBD1 (6 bases). V was trimmed by 2 bases and J by 7 bases, leaving 12 bases between them. CDR3 length: 14 amino acids. Germline V gene data show CDR1 as SGHTA and CDR2 as FQGTGA. The DNA for the CDR3 is TGTGCCAGCAGCTTAGGGCCTCAGGGGAATGAGCAGTTCTTC. This encodes CASSLGPQGNEQFF.

This clone was seen a single time. The chain has TRBV5-1 and TRBJ1-4; possibly TRBD1 for D (6 bases). Germline V gives CDR1 SGHRS, CDR2 YFSETQ. V was pared by 5 bases and J by 2 bases, with 13 bases between. The CDR3 runs to 15 residues. CDR3 amino acids: CASSSTGSTNEKLFF. DNA of the CDR3: TGCGCCAGCAGTTCCACAGGGTCTACTAATGAAAAACTGTTTTTT.